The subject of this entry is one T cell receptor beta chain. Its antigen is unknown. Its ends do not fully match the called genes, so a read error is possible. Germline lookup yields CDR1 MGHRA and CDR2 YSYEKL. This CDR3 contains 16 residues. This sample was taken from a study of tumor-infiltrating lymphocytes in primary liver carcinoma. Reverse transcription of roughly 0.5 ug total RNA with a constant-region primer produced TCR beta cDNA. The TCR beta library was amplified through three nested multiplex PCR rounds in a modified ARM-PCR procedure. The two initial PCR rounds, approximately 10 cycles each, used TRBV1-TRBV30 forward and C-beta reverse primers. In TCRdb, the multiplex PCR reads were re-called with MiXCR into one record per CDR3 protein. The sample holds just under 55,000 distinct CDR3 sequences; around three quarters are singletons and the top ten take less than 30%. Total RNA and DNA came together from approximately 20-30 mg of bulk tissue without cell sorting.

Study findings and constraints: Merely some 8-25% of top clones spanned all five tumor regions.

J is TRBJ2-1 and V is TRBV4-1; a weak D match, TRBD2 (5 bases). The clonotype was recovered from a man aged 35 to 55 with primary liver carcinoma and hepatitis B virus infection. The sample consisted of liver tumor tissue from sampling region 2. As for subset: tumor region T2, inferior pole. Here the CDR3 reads CTSSQAGNSVYNEQFF. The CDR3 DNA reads TGCACCAGCAGCCAAGCCGGGAATAGCGTCTACAATGAGCAGTTCTTC.